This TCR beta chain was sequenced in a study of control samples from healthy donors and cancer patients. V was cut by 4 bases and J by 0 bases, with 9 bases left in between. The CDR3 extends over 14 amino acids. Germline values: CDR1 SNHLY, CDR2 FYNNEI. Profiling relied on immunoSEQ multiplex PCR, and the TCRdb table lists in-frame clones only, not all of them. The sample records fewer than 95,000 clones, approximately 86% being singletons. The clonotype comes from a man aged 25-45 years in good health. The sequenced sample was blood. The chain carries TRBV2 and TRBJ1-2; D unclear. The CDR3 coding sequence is TGTGCCAGCAGTGGGTCTTTGTCTAACTATGGCTACACCTTC. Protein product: CASSGSLSNYGYTF.